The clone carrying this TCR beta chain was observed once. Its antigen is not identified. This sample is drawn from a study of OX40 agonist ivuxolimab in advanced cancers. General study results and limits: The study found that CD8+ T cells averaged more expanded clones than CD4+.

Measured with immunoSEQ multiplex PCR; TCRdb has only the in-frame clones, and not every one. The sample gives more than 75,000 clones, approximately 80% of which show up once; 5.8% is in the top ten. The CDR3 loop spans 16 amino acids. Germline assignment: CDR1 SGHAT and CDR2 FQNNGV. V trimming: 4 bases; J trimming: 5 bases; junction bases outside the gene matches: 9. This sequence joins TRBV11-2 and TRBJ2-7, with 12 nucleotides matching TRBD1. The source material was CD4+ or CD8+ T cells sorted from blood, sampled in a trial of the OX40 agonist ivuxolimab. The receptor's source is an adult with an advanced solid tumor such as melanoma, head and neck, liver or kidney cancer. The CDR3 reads CASSSRPGQGADEQYF. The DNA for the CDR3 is TGTGCCAGCAGCTCCAGGCCGGGACAGGGGGCCGACGAGCAGTACTTC.